The 11 T cell receptor delta chains below all came from one sample that was sequenced in a study of gamma-delta T cells after stem cell transplantation. TCRdb ran CATT on the RT-PCR reads. The table lists approximately 3,000 delta-chain clones, 9% to 14% of them singletons. The source material was gamma-delta T cells. Receptors were obtained from a human donor. It is not recorded whose cells these are; they may come from a transplant donor.

This clone is classed as medium-sized. The chain couples TRDV1 to TRDJ1, with TRDD3 identical over 10 bases. V was pared by 0 bases and J by 0 bases, with 13 bases of the junction left unmatched. CDR3 size: 20 residues. Per the germline V gene, CDR1 is TSWWSYY and CDR2 is QGS. The CDR3 DNA is TGTGCTCTTGGGGAACTAGTTTACTGGGGGATCCATAAGTACACCGATAAACTCATCTTT. This gives the protein CALGELVYWGIHKYTDKLIF.

This clone was recorded a few times. At one end, the junction sequence differs from germline, possibly due to a read error. The J gene is TRDJ1, the V gene TRDV2; D ambiguous. CDR1 is GEAIGNYY, CDR2 EKD, per germline. This CDR3 is 13 amino acids long. The CDR3 here is CARDNYPGCRLIF. The CDR3 bases are TGTGCCCGTGACAACTATCCGGGGTGTAGACTCATCTTT.

The V gene is TRDV1, the J gene TRDJ1; TRDD2 or TRDD3 may be the D gene (6 bases each). V lost 3 bases, J lost 0 bases, and 20 bases lay in between. CDR1 is TSWWSYY, CDR2 QGS, per germline. The CDR3 has 18 residues. Here the CDR3 reads CALGDSLGGPTDTDKLIF. As DNA, the CDR3 is TGTGCTCTTGGGGACTCCCTTGGGGGTCCTACCGACACCGATAAACTCATCTTT.

V is TRDV3 and J is TRDJ1; 11 bases fit TRDD3. Germline V gene lookup returns CDR1 TVYSNPD and CDR2 GDNSRS (reference sequence). The junction had 22 bases not matched to a gene; V was cut back by 0 bases and J by 7 bases. CDR3 length: 19 amino acids. The DNA of the CDR3 is TGTGCCTTTAGCCCCCCGTTTCCTACTGGGGGATATGCCACAATTAAACTCATCTTT. Encoded protein: CAFSPPFPTGGYATIKLIF.

CDR3 protein: CAATNRNRAGYIVTDKLIF. In nucleotides, the CDR3 is TGTGCAGCAACCAATCGGAACAGGGCGGGATACATTGTAACCGATAAACTCATCTTT. This sequence joins TRAV29/DV5 and TRDJ1; 7 bases map to TRDD3. Looked up from germline, CDR1 is NSMFDY and CDR2 is ISSIKDK. The length of the CDR3 is 19 residues. J lost 2 bases, V lost 3 bases, and 22 bases had no gene match.

In its sample, this clone was seen a few times. The same CDR3 arises from other DNA sequences in this sample as well. The V gene is TRAV29/DV5, the J gene TRDJ1, with 8 bases matching TRDD3. The V segment lost 0 bases and the J segment 8 bases; nucleotides outside the gene matches: 3. This CDR3 contains 12 residues. CDR1 is NSMFDY and CDR2 is ISSIKDK in the germline V gene. CDR3 amino acids: CAASAYWGKLIF. DNA of the CDR3: TGTGCAGCAAGCGCGTACTGGGGGAAACTCATCTTT. The full variable domain, rest sourced from reference TRAV29/DV5 and TRDJ1, is DQQVKQNSPSLSVQEGRISILNCDYTNSMFDYFLWYKKYPAEGPTFLISISSIKDKNEDGRFTVFLNKSAKHLSLHIVPSQPGDSAVYFCAASAYWGKLIFGKGTRVTVEP.

This clone was seen a few times. This sequence joins TRAV29/DV5 and TRDJ3, with 13 positions matching TRDD3. The CDR3 covers 18 residues. The V gene end was trimmed by 0 bases and the J gene end by 2 bases; junction bases not matched to a gene: 2. The germline CDR1 and CDR2 sequences are NSMFDY and ISSIKDK. CDR3 nucleotide sequence: TGTGCAGCAAGCGAACTGGGGGATACGCCCTGGGACACCCGACAGATGTTTTTC. It encodes CAASELGDTPWDTRQMFF.

The chain recombines TRDV2 with TRDJ1; 10 bases are a match to TRDD3. Germline lookup yields CDR1 GEAIGNYY and CDR2 EKD. CDR3 length: 13 amino acids. Trimming took 5 bases from V and 5 from J; bases not matched to a gene: 4. This CDR3 reads CACGGGYRDKLIF. CDR3 in DNA: TGTGCCTGTGGTGGGGGATACAGGGATAAACTCATCTTT.

To note about this clone: Germline and junction disagree at one end, which may indicate a read error. The sample has other DNA sequences that encode this CDR3 too. V is TRDV3 and J is TRDJ1; D is perhaps TRDD3 (6 bases). The CDR3 has 17 residues. Germline loops: CDR1 TVYSNPD, CDR2 GDNSRS (reference sequence). The CDR3 loop is CAQALGRWGSYTDKLIF. In DNA form, the CDR3 reads TGTGCCCAAGCATTAGGTCGCTGGGGCTCGTACACCGACAAACTCATCTTT.

This chain uses TRDV3 with TRDJ1, with 9 bases fitting TRDD3. V dropped 4 bases and J dropped 0; count of bases not matched to a gene: 15. This CDR3 contains 17 residues. CDR1 and CDR2 from the germline V gene are TVYSNPD and GDNSRS (reference sequence). The CDR3 region has the DNA TGTGCCTCCGGGGAAGGTTACTGGGGGAGGAACACCGATAAACTCATCTTT. Translation: CASGEGYWGRNTDKLIF.

This clone was seen only a few times. In nucleotides, the CDR3 is TGTGCTCTTGGGGAACCGCCTTCCTCCGTACTGGGGGATTTAAAACTCATCTTT. Protein sequence: CALGEPPSSVLGDLKLIF. The V call is TRDV1, the J call TRDJ1, with TRDD3 matching over 10 bases. Germline V CDR1 and CDR2: TSWWSYY, QGS. V was pared by 1 base and J by 8 bases, with 16 bases of the junction left unmatched. CDR3 length equals 18 residues.